These T cell receptor beta chains were read from a single sample in a study of CD8+CD57+ T cells in acquired aplastic anemia. A single record per CDR3 protein comes from TCRdb applying MiXCR to the reads. The table lists 150,000 to 200,000 distinct CDR3 sequences, nearly 65% of them singletons. The sample taken for sequencing was sorted CD4+, CD8+, or CD8+CD57+ T cells (not recorded which) from PBMCs. The source is a human donor with aplastic anemia. Each CDR3 is given with its conserved first and last residue. The D gene is left open where the match is weak. Size values are once, few and many counts, or a class for expanded clones, and some rows have none.

clone_size j_call d_call v_call cdr3_nt cdr3_aa
NA TRBJ2-5 TRBD2 TRBV7-9 TGTGCCAGCAGCTTACTTGGCGGGAGGGCCAAAGAGACCCAGTACTTC CASSLLGGRAKETQYF
few TRBJ2-1 TRBD1 TRBV2 TGTGCCAGCAGCGGGACAGGCTACAATGAGCAGTTCTTC CASSGTGYNEQFF
once TRBJ1-6 TRBD1 TRBV20-1 TGCAGTGCTTATAACTCCCAGGGGGCTAGCTATAATTCACCCCTCCACTTT CSAYNSQGASYNSPLHF
NA TRBJ2-2 NA TRBV5-8 TGCGCCAGCAGCTGGCCCAAGGACTACACCGGGGAGCTGTTTTTT CASSWPKDYTGELFF
NA TRBJ2-5 TRBD2 TRBV20-1 TGCAGCTTACAACTAGCGGGAGGGCAAGAGACCCAGTACTTC CSLQLAGGQETQYF
NA TRBJ2-7 TRBD1 TRBV24-1 TGTGCCACCAGTGTCCTACAGGGGTTTCCCTACGAGCAGTACTTC CATSVLQGFPYEQYF
NA TRBJ2-1 TRBD2 TRBV10-3 TGTGCCATCAGCGCCACTAGCGGGAGGATGAATGAGCAGTTCTTC CAISATSGRMNEQFF
NA TRBJ1-1 NA TRBV2 TGTGCCAGCAGCGCACACCCGAACACTGAAGCTTTCTTT CASSAHPNTEAFF
few TRBJ1-3 NA TRBV29-1 TGCAGCGTTGGGAATGGAAACACCATATATTTT CSVGNGNTIYF
many TRBJ2-7 TRBD1 TRBV4-1 TGCGCCAGCAGCGACAGGGTCTCCTACGAGCAGTACTTC CASSDRVSYEQYF
NA TRBJ1-1 NA TRBV19 TGTGCCAGCAGTGAAGCGGTGGATACTGAAGCTTTCTTT CASSEAVDTEAFF
NA TRBJ2-3 NA TRBV7-3 NA CASSPFGEGARNTQYF
NA TRBJ1-1 NA TRBV7-6 TGTGCCAGCAGTCCCAGTGCGCGGGACACTGAAGCTTTCTTT CASSPSARDTEAFF
NA TRBJ2-1 NA TRBV5-6 TGTGCCAGCAGCTTGGGAGTATACTACGAGCAGTTCTTC CASSLGVYYEQFF
few TRBJ2-7 NA TRBV7-2 TGTGCCAGCAGCTTAGCGGGCGGGGGCATGGTCAGCGAGCAGTACTTC CASSLAGGGMVSEQYF
few TRBJ2-3 NA TRBV5-1 TGCGCCAGCAGCTGGGGCGTAGGGGCAGATACGCAGTATTTT CASSWGVGADTQYF
NA TRBJ2-4 NA TRBV20-1 TGCAGTGCCAGAGGGGGAGGGGGTAAGAACATTCAGTACTTC CSARGGGGKNIQYF
NA TRBJ2-7 NA TRBV2 TGTAGTAGCAGTCTAACGGCCTACGAGCAGTACTTC CSSSLTAYEQYF